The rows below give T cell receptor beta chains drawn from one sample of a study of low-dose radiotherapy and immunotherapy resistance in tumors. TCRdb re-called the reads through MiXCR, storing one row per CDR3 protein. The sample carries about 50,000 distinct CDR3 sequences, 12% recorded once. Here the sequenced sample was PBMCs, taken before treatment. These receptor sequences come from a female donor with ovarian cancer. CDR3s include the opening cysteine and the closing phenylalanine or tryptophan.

CASSEVETQYF	TRBV2	TRBJ2-5
CASSQEGLEGYTF	TRBV4-1	TRBJ1-2
CASRGTGTEKLFF	TRBV7-9	TRBJ1-4
CASSVGSLSNTEAFF	TRBV9	TRBJ1-1
CAWAGTPGTGRNYGYTF	TRBV30	TRBJ1-2
CASSRTGGALGYEQYF	TRBV6-6	TRBJ2-7
CASSSIGEQYF	TRBV12-3/TRBV12-4	TRBJ2-7
CSVVTGVNEKLFF	TRBV29-1	TRBJ1-4
CASSSGTGAFINSPLHF	TRBV6-6	TRBJ1-6
CASSLGPANLNEQFF	TRBV5-4	TRBJ2-1
CAGTRGLWEAFF	TRBV30	TRBJ1-1
CASSELADNYEQYF	TRBV2	TRBJ2-7
CASSWALAGDLTYNEQFF	TRBV7-9	TRBJ2-1
CAISPGTGNYGYTF	TRBV10-3	TRBJ1-2
CASSYPGGGTDTQYF	TRBV28	TRBJ2-3
CASSNERGYEQYF	TRBV7-8	TRBJ2-7
CASSVSPSGEQYF	TRBV2	TRBJ2-7
CASSTLGDTQYF	TRBV19	TRBJ2-3
CASRGGRTGGFRYGYTF	TRBV27	TRBJ1-2
CASSPLGPPVRDTQYF	TRBV28	TRBJ2-3
CASSTAAGRETQYF	TRBV7-9	TRBJ2-5
CASSLATYEQYF	TRBV7-2	TRBJ2-7
CASSFGGTEETQYF	TRBV28	TRBJ2-5
CASSFPSPYDEQFF	TRBV28	TRBJ2-1
CASSLEDRDRGDEQFF	TRBV5-1	TRBJ2-1
CASSTLIDNSYTF	TRBV6-5	TRBJ1-2
CASSPGGNQPQHF	TRBV5-1	TRBJ1-5
CASRSQPNTGELFF	TRBV6-6	TRBJ2-2
CASSQAGGGYEQYF	TRBV12-3/TRBV12-4	TRBJ2-7
CASSVGRGTDYNEQFF	TRBV9	TRBJ2-1
CASSLGAGQGQEQYF	TRBV5-1	TRBJ2-7
CATYSGDGPAAFF	TRBV15	TRBJ1-1
CASSTRDSPYEQYF	TRBV21-1	TRBJ2-7
CSPVQGGNEQFF	TRBV20-1	TRBJ2-1
CATKTGTGLTGELFF	TRBV10-2	TRBJ2-2
CASSQFDQPQHF	TRBV23-1	TRBJ1-5
CAYKGSSSYEQYF	TRBV30	TRBJ2-7
CASSVEKMETQYF	TRBV19	TRBJ2-5
CASSPIFPGQGYPDTQYF	TRBV18	TRBJ2-3
CASSSQGGYYEQYF	TRBV7-2	TRBJ2-7
CASSLAGTTNEKLFF	TRBV5-4	TRBJ1-4
CSVEDTRGETQYF	TRBV29-1	TRBJ2-5
CASSAYSLDNEQFF	TRBV13	TRBJ2-1
CASNAGGLTGELFF	TRBV12-3/TRBV12-4	TRBJ2-2
CASSVGTLGNTIYF	TRBV5-1	TRBJ1-3
CASRPDVGRRSYNEQFF	TRBV11-1	TRBJ2-1
CSHNTGGTEAFF	TRBV29-1	TRBJ1-1
CASTPRGASNTGELFF	TRBV9	TRBJ2-2
CASSPPAAYEQYF	TRBV18	TRBJ2-7
CASRERGNQPQHF	TRBV2	TRBJ1-5
CASSLVRAGVEQYF	TRBV5-5	TRBJ2-7
CSASASLGGNTIYF	TRBV20-1	TRBJ1-3
CASSRTSGSHYEQYF	TRBV4-1	TRBJ2-7
CASSRATRTDEQFF	TRBV3-1	TRBJ2-1
CASSFRQGDTGELFF	TRBV12-3/TRBV12-4	TRBJ2-2
CASSWTGVFSGQFF	TRBV3-1	TRBJ2-1
CASSEWERGDREQYF	TRBV10-2	TRBJ2-7
CASSYGTHTGELFF	TRBV27	TRBJ2-2
CASSYSGGSGNEQFF	TRBV6-8	TRBJ2-1
CAWSVGGGGYTF	TRBV30	TRBJ1-2